This T cell receptor beta chain comes out of a study of cytomegalovirus exposure and HLA in healthy donors. Study in general: Unique TCR beta sequences numbering over 100 million came from 150 million to 200 million T cells in an earlier analysis. The early release's HLA-typed donors yielded 70 million to 85 million unique TCRs.

A remark on this clone: The target antigen is unknown.

With 60 Vbeta and 13 Jbeta primers, the PCR was carried out. Sequencing used immunoSEQ multiplex PCR; TCRdb keeps in-frame clones, though not all of them. Of approximately 79,000 clones listed, about 68% are singletons. The study's findings and limits: The investigators catalogued 164 TCR beta chains as cytomegalovirus-associated. Highly shared sequence variants in one cluster were likely a sequencing artifact.

CDR1 and CDR2 (germline): LGHNA, YSLEER. The CDR3 consists of 17 residues. The J segment lost 10 bases and the V segment lost 1 base, leaving 13 bases of the junction unmatched. J is TRBJ2-1 and V is TRBV4-3; 10 bases agree with TRBD2. The source is a man in his forties or fifties in good health and CMV-seropositive. What was sequenced was PBMCs. CDR3 coding DNA: TGCGCCAGCAGCCAAGGTGTCATTAGCGGGGGGTTAGGAGAGCAGTTCTTC. This encodes CASSQGVISGGLGEQFF.